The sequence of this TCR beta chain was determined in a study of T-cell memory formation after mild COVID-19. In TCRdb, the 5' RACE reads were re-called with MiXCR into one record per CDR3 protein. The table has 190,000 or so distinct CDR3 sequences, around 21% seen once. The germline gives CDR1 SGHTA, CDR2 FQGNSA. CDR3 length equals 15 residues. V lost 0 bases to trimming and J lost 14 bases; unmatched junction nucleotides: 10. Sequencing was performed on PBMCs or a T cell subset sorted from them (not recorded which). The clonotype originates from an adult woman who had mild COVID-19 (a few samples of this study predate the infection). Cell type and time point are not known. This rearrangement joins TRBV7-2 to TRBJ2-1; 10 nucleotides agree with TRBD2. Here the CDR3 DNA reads TGTGCCAGCAGCTTAGCGTACCTAGCGGGGGAAGAGAAGTTCTTC. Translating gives CASSLAYLAGEEKFF.